This T cell receptor (beta chain) was observed in a study of tumor-infiltrating lymphocytes in oesophageal squamous cell carcinoma. At least ten counts were recorded for this clonotype. TCRdb re-derived calls from the PCR reads in MiXCR, one entry per CDR3 protein. The sample shows under 8,000 distinct CDR3 sequences, roughly 14% of them seen only once. The CDR3 loop spans 14 amino acids. The ends were cut back, 6 bases at V and 2 bases at J, with 11 bases in the middle. The germline gives CDR1 MNHNS, CDR2 SASEGT. The sample consisted of esophageal tumor tissue. The chain links TRBV6-1 to TRBJ1-3; D gene ambiguous. The sequence was obtained from a male donor with esophageal squamous cell carcinoma. CDR3 in amino acids: CASRTRTPGNTIYF. The CDR3 DNA sequence: TGTGCCAGCAGAACCCGGACGCCTGGAAACACCATATATTTT.